Detailed here is one TCR beta chain. The antigen this receptor binds is unknown. No much larger clone exists at a distance of one base, and base qualities are not known. This sample is part of a study of immune characteristics of hereditary and idiopathic chronic pancreatitis. For context, the study as a whole: Local immune cells and TCRbeta repertoires in the pancreas were profiled in this study for hereditary and idiopathic chronic pancreatitis, with control organ donor pancreases used for comparison. In total, about 5 control pancreases, about 7 hereditary chronic pancreatitis pancreases and roughly six idiopathic chronic pancreatitis pancreases underwent TCRbeta sequencing. Minimal in vitro experimental manipulation of pancreas-infiltrating T cells was the reason the gDNA-based approach was selected.

Library prep was done by the immunoSEQ multiplex PCR assay. From pancreatic genomic DNA, the TCRbeta CDR3 region and adjacent sequences were amplified and sequenced. On the authors' methods: Productive clonality and productive rearrangement counts were measured along with repertoire diversity, which was expressed as a mean normalized Shannon-Wiener index. The nonparametric Mann-Whitney U test was used to compare repertoire metrics between the control and chronic pancreatitis groups. A clonotype counted as shared when its CDR3beta sequence had identical amino acid composition and length across subjects. TCRdb re-hosts the immuneACCESS table, in-frame sequences only. Its copies lack some clones; in the studies checked, an unresolved V gene accounts for under half of them, and the cause for the rest is not known. That table gives V, J and clone size, and the DNA gave D and trimming. Here the sample has 6,000 or so clones; approximately 70% occur a single time. The biggest ten clones account for under 8% of the sample.

The germline V gene yields MNHEY for CDR1 and SVGEGT for CDR2. For this chain, trimming is 2 bases at the V end and 2 bases at the J end, and the number of junction bases without a gene match is 2. The CDR3, from cysteine to phenylalanine, totals 16 residues. The DNA shown is the 48-base CDR3, in frame from base 1. Chronic pancreatitis pancreas tissue came from patients undergoing total pancreatectomy with islet autotransplantation (TPIAT). Included chronic pancreatitis patients had no known history of diabetes. For TCRbeta sequencing, genomic DNA was pulled straight from bulk pancreas tissue, skipping any T cell sorting. At two US centers, pancreas tissues from patients and organ donors were collected on a consecutive basis. What the authors observed across the whole study: The study did not include chronic pancreatitis caused by alcohol use. Vbeta-Jbeta gene family usage, including TRBV10, TRBV19, TRBV23 and TRBV5, differed between hereditary and idiopathic chronic pancreatitis. Because patient tissue could only be obtained at the time of TPIAT, differences in disease duration may have influenced the immune findings. Significantly increased TCRbeta repertoire diversity and reduced clonality were observed in both chronic pancreatitis groups relative to controls. Among 13 chronic pancreatitis patients, higher numbers of productive TCR rearrangements went along with higher disease severity scores, showing a positive correlation.

This sequence originates from a human donor with chronic pancreatitis. The sequenced sample was pancreas tissue with hereditary chronic pancreatitis. The rearranged chain carries TRBV6-2 or TRBV6-3 and TRBJ2-3, and 12 bases in between align with TRBD2. The base sequence is TGTGCCAGCAGTTACCTAGCGGGGGGGTACACAGATACGCAGTATTTT. Translation gives CASSYLAGGYTDTQYF.